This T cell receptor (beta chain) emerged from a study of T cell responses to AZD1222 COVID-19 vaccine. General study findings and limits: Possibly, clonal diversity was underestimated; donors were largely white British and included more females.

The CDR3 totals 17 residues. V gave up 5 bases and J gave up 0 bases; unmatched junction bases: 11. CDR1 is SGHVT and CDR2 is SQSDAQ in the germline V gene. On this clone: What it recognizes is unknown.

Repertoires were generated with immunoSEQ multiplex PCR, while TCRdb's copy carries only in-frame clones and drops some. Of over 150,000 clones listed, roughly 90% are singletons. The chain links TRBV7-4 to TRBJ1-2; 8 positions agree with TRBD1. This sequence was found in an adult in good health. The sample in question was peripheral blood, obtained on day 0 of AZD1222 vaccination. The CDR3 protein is CASSLKIQGAPNYGYTF. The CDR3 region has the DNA TGTGCCAGCAGCCTGAAGATCCAGGGGGCGCCTAACTATGGCTACACCTTC.